This TCR beta chain was recovered during a study of blood T cell repertoires in COVID-19. Trimming took 3 bases from V and 6 from J, leaving 12 bases between them. The germline V gene has CDR1 MNHEY and CDR2 SVGAGI. The CDR3 has 13 amino acids. Here immunoSEQ multiplex PCR was the method, and the copy in TCRdb shows in-frame clones only, minus some. The sample contains about 160,000 clones, almost 85% of which appear only once. This TCR came from a woman at least 80 years old with acute or convalescent COVID-19. The chain is built from TRBV6-5 and TRBJ2-7, with D perhaps TRBD1 (6 bases). Sequenced sample: peripheral blood. CDR3 sequence reads: CASSYLRTAEQYF. CDR3 DNA sequence: TGTGCCAGCAGTTATCTCCGGACAGCCGAGCAGTACTTC.